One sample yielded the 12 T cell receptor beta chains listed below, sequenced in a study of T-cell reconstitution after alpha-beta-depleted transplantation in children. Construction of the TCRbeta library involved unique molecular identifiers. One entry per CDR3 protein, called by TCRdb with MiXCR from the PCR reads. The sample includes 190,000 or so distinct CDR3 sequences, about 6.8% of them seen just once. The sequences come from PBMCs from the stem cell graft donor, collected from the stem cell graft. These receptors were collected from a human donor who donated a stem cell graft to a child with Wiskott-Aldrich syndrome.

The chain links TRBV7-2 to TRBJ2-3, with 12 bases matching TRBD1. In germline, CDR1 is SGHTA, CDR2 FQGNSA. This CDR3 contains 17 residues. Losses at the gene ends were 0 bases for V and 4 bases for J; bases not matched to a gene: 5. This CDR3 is CASSLAGQGARADTQYF. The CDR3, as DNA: TGTGCCAGCAGCTTAGCGGGACAGGGGGCCCGAGCAGATACGCAGTATTTT.

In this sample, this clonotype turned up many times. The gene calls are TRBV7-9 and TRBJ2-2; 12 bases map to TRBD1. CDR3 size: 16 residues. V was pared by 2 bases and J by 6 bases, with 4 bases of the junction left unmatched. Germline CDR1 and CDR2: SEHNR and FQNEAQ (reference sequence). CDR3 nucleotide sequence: TGTGCCAGCAGCTTAATCTGGGACAGGGGGCCCGGGGAGCTGTTTTTT. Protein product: CASSLIWDRGPGELFF.

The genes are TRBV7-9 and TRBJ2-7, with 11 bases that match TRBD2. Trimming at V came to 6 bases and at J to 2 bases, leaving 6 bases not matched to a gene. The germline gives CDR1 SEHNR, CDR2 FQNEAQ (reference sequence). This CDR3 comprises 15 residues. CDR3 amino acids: CASRLAGVVPYEQYF. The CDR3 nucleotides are TGTGCCAGCAGACTAGCGGGAGTAGTTCCCTACGAGCAGTACTTC.

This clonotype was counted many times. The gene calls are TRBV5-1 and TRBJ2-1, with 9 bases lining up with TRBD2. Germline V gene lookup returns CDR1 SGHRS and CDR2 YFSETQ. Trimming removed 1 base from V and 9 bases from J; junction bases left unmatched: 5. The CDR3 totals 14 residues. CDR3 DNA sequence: TGCGCCAGCAGCTTGAGCCTAGCGGGAATTGAGCAGTTCTTC. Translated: CASSLSLAGIEQFF.

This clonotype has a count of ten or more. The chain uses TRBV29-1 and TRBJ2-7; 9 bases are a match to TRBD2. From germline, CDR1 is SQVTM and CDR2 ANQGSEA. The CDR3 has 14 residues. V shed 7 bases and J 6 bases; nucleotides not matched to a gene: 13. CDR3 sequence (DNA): TGCAGCGCCGGTCTACTAGCGGGCAGCTTCGAGCAGTACTTC. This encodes CSAGLLAGSFEQYF.

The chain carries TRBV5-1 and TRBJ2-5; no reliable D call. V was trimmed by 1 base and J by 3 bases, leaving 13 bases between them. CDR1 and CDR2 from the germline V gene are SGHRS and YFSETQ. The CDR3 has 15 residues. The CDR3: CASSLMDGSEETQYF. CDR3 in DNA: TGCGCCAGCAGCTTGATGGACGGGTCGGAAGAGACCCAGTACTTC. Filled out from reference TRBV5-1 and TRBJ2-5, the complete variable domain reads KAGVTQTPRYLIKTRGQQVTLSCSPISGHRSVSWYQQTPGQGLQFLFEYFSETQRNKGNFPGRFSGRQFSNSRSEMNVSTLELGDSALYLCASSLMDGSEETQYFGPGTRLLVL.

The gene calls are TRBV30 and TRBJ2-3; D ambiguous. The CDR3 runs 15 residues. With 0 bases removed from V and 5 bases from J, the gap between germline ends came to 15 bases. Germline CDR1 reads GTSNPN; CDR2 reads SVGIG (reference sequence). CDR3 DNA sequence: TGTGCCTGGAGTGTACTTGGTCAAGCCATAGATACGCAGTATTTT. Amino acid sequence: CAWSVLGQAIDTQYF.

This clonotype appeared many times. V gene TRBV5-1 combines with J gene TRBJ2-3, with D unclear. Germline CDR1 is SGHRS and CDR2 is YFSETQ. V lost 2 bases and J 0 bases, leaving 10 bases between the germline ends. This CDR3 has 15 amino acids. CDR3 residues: CASSLGFSSTDTQYF. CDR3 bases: TGCGCCAGCAGCTTAGGTTTTTCTAGCACAGATACGCAGTATTTT.

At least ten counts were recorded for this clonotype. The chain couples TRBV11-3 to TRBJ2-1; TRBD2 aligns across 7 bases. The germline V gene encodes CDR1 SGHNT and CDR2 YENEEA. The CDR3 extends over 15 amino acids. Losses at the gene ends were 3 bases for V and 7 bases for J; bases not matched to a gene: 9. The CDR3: CASSFWRREKNEQFF. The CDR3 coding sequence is TGTGCCAGCAGCTTTTGGCGGCGGGAGAAAAATGAGCAGTTCTTC.

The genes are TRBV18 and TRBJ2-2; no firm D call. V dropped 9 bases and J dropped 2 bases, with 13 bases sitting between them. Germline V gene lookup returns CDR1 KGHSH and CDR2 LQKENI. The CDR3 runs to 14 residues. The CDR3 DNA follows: TGTGCCAGTTCGTTGTACAGTAACACCGGGGAGCTGTTTTTT. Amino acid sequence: CASSLYSNTGELFF.

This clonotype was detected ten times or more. CDR3 nucleotides: TGTGCCAGCACGGGACCCATGAACACTGAAGCTTTCTTT. Its translation is CASTGPMNTEAFF. The genes are TRBV6-2 or TRBV6-3 and TRBJ1-1; a possible D gene is TRBD1 (5 bases). The CDR3 contains 13 residues. Trimming left V 7 bases short and J 0 bases short, with 9 bases between. In germline, CDR1 is MNHEY, CDR2 SVGEGT.

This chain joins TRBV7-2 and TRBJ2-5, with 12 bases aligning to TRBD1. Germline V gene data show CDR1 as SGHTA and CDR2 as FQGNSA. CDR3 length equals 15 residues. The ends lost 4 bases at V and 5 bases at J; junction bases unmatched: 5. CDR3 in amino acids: CASSSGQGALETQYF. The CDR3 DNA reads TGTGCCAGCAGCTCGGGACAGGGGGCTTTGGAGACCCAGTACTTC.